A selection of T cell receptor beta chains follows, all from one sample in a study of Graves' ophthalmopathy and Graves' hyperthyroidism. TCRdb processed the multiplex PCR reads anew with MiXCR; each CDR3 protein has one entry. This table has nearly 400,000 distinct CDR3 sequences, about 16% appearing once. Sequenced: peripheral blood. The receptors shown here come from a woman aged 18-29 years with Graves' ophthalmopathy. The CDR3 runs from the conserved cysteine through the conserved F or W. The D gene is left open where the match is weak. Size tells how often a clone was seen (once, few, many) or the class of an expanded clone, and some rows leave it out.

V gene	D gene	clone size	CDR3 length	J gene	CDR3 protein	CDR3 DNA
TRBV10-1	TRBD1	many	14	TRBJ2-7	CALPRQGISYEQYF	TGCGCCTTACCTCGACAGGGGATAAGCTACGAGCAGTACTTC
TRBV7-9	NA	many	14	TRBJ2-7	CASSPPKSSYEQYF	TGTGCCAGCAGCCCCCCGAAGAGCTCCTACGAGCAGTACTTC
TRBV12-3/TRBV12-4	NA	NA	14	TRBJ2-5	CASRYHGGVETQYF	TGTGCCAGCAGATATCACGGGGGCGTGGAGACCCAGTACTTC
TRBV28	TRBD1	once	17	TRBJ2-2	CASSSHTGQGVNGELFF	TGTGCCAGCAGTTCCCACACGGGACAGGGTGTGAACGGGGAGCTGTTTTTT
TRBV6-1	TRBD2	NA	15	TRBJ2-2	CASREREGGTGELFF	TGTGCCAGCAGAGAGCGGGAGGGAGGAACCGGGGAGCTGTTTTTT
TRBV27	TRBD1	NA	16	TRBJ1-1	CASSLSPRTGLPEAFF	TGTGCCAGCAGTTTATCGCCGAGGACAGGGTTACCTGAAGCTTTCTTT
TRBV10-3	NA	many	11	TRBJ2-5	CAIGTQETQYF	TGTGCCATCGGGACACAAGAGACCCAGTACTTC
TRBV7-2	TRBD2	many	15	TRBJ2-2	CASSLSGRRAGELFF	TGTGCCAGCAGCTTGAGCGGGAGACGGGCCGGGGAGCTGTTTTTT
TRBV28	TRBD2	once	15	TRBJ2-7	CASSETSGRSYEQYF	TGTGCCAGCAGTGAGACTAGCGGGAGATCCTACGAGCAGTACTTC
TRBV11-3	NA	many	19	TRBJ2-7	CASTPSLGGLGTGTYEQYF	TGTGCCAGCACCCCGAGCTTAGGAGGGTTGGGGACGGGGACCTACGAGCAGTACTTC
TRBV12-3/TRBV12-4	TRBD1	NA	16	TRBJ1-5	CAITKDPGGHGQPQHF	TGTGCCATCACTAAAGACCCAGGGGGCCACGGACAGCCCCAGCATTTT
TRBV7-2	NA	NA	13	TRBJ2-7	CASRGTSYYEQYF	TGTGCCAGCAGGGGGACCAGTTACTACGAGCAGTACTTC
TRBV6-1	TRBD1	NA	15	TRBJ1-5	CASSEGEGAYQPQHF	TGTGCCAGCAGTGAAGGCGAGGGGGCGTATCAGCCCCAGCATTTT
TRBV28	NA	many	13	TRBJ2-4	CASSRENGNIQYF	TGTGCCAGCAGTCGGGAGAACGGAAACATTCAGTACTTC
TRBV27	TRBD1	NA	17	TRBJ2-7	CASSPMRVKGASYEQYF	TGTGCCAGCAGTCCGATGCGTGTTAAGGGGGCCTCCTACGAGCAGTACTTC
TRBV28	TRBD1	many	15	TRBJ2-5	CASSFRQGWPETQYF	TGTGCCAGCAGTTTTCGACAGGGGTGGCCAGAGACCCAGTACTTC
TRBV24-1	NA	many	18	TRBJ2-7	CATYGLRRLHFSSYEQYF	TGTGCCACTTACGGCTTGAGGAGGCTCCACTTTAGCTCCTACGAGCAGTACTTC
TRBV3-1	NA	NA	12	TRBJ2-5	CASSQDEKTQYF	TGTGCCAGCAGCCAAGATGAAAAGACCCAGTACTTC
TRBV28	NA	NA	14	TRBJ2-7	CASSSTQGPYEQYF	TGTGCCAGCAGTTCGACCCAGGGCCCCTACGAGCAGTACTTC
TRBV30	NA	many	13	TRBJ1-5	CAWTDGMGQPQHF	TGTGCCTGGACGGACGGGATGGGTCAGCCCCAGCATTTT
TRBV18	NA	few	16	TRBJ1-1	CASSLDGQTRNTEAFF	TGTGCCAGCTCACTCGACGGACAGACCAGGAACACTGAAGCTTTCTTT
TRBV12-3/TRBV12-4	NA	many	13	TRBJ2-7	CASSSGVDSRQYF	TGTGCCAGCAGTTCCGGGGTTGATTCGAGGCAGTACTTC
TRBV20-1	TRBD1	many	12	TRBJ2-7	CGLGTGGAEQYF	TGCGGGTTGGGGACAGGGGGCGCCGAGCAGTACTTC
TRBV30	NA	many	12	TRBJ2-7	CAWSMGVYEQYF	TGTGCCTGGAGTATGGGTGTCTACGAGCAGTACTTC
TRBV12-3/TRBV12-4	TRBD1	many	14	TRBJ2-7	CASSWGQGRYEQYF	TGTGCCAGCAGTTGGGGACAGGGGAGGTACGAGCAGTACTTC
TRBV19	NA	many	13	TRBJ1-5	CASGGLDFQPQHF	TGTGCGAGCGGGGGGCTCGATTTTCAGCCCCAGCATTTT
TRBV7-9	NA	many	15	TRBJ2-7	CASSLAGTLFYEQYF	TGTGCCAGCAGCTTAGCGGGGACACTCTTCTACGAGCAGTACTTC
TRBV10-3	NA	many	16	TRBJ1-1	CAISGFGERMNTEAFF	TGTGCCATCAGTGGGTTCGGAGAACGGATGAACACTGAAGCTTTCTTT
TRBV20-1	NA	NA	12	TRBJ2-7	CSARALPYEQYF	TGCAGTGCTAGAGCATTGCCCTACGAGCAGTACTTC
TRBV5-1	TRBD1	NA	16	TRBJ2-7	CASSRAGTGYSYEQYF	TGCGCCAGCAGCAGGGCAGGGACAGGGTACTCCTACGAGCAGTACTTC
TRBV30	NA	many	14	TRBJ2-5	CAWSVGLEQETQYF	TGTGCCTGGAGTGTCGGGCTAGAACAAGAGACCCAGTACTTC
TRBV2	NA	many	13	TRBJ1-1	CASTSRGGTEAFF	TGTGCCAGCACTTCACGGGGTGGCACTGAAGCTTTCTTT
TRBV2	NA	many	13	TRBJ1-1	CASSGRGGTEAFF	TGTGCCAGCAGTGGAAGGGGTGGTACTGAAGCTTTCTTT
TRBV12-3/TRBV12-4	NA	many	14	TRBJ2-7	CASSSTGTLNEQYF	TGTGCCAGCAGTTCTACCGGGACACTAAACGAGCAGTACTTC
TRBV29-1	NA	many	13	TRBJ2-7	CSVLRASTYEQYF	TGCAGCGTTTTGAGGGCCTCCACCTACGAGCAGTACTTC
TRBV7-8	NA	many	14	TRBJ1-1	CASSLEGRGTEAFF	TGTGCCAGCAGCTTAGAGGGCCGGGGCACTGAAGCTTTCTTT
TRBV6-1	TRBD1	once	12	TRBJ2-1	CASSEQQGAPRF	TGTGCCAGCAGCGAGCAACAGGGGGCGCCCCGTTTC
TRBV18	TRBD1	NA	13	TRBJ2-7	CASSGTGQGEQYF	TGTGCCAGCTCGGGGACAGGGCAAGGCGAGCAGTACTTC
TRBV7-2	NA	NA	13	TRBJ2-7	CASAPWANYEQYF	TGTGCCAGCGCCCCGTGGGCCAACTACGAGCAGTACTTC
TRBV4-3	NA	many	15	TRBJ2-7	CASSQEVVGSTEQYF	TGCGCCAGCAGCCAAGAAGTTGTAGGGTCGACCGAGCAGTACTTC
TRBV5-6	TRBD1	many	16	TRBJ1-6	CASSSAPDRVDSPLHF	TGTGCCAGCAGCTCCGCACCGGACAGGGTTGATTCACCCCTCCACTTT
TRBV25-1	NA	NA	20	TRBJ1-2	CASSPTGRGGYDNQEYGYTF	TGTGCCAGCAGCCCTACGGGTAGGGGGGGCTATGATAACCAGGAATATGGCTACACCTTC